Listed below are T cell receptor beta chains from one sample, sequenced in a study of blood T cell repertoires in COVID-19. Clones were sequenced by immunoSEQ multiplex PCR, and TCRdb holds only the in-frame ones, with some missing. The sample comprises about 190,000 clones, more than 85% of which are singletons, and around 23% rests with the top ten. Sequences were obtained from PBMCs or T cells enriched from blood (not recorded which). All receptors derive from a woman between 40 and 50 years old in a cohort exposed to, infected with or recovered from COVID-19 (not recorded which). Both conserved end residues are part of each CDR3. D genes are given only for firm matches. Where a row states a size, it is once, few, many or the class of an expanded clone; other rows omit it.

d_gene,abundance,j_gene,v_gene,CDR3nt,CDR3aa
.,.,TRBJ1-3,TRBV5-6,TGTGCCAGCAGCTTGACGGCAGGGCACTCTGGAAACACCATATATTTT,CASSLTAGHSGNTIYF
TRBD1,.,TRBJ1-4,TRBV9,TGTGCCAGCAGCGCCGGACAGGGGGCGACTAATGAAAAACTGTTTTTT,CASSAGQGATNEKLFF
.,once,TRBJ2-5,TRBV9,TGTGCCAGCAGCGAGGGGGTCGGGACCCAGTACTTC,CASSEGVGTQYF
.,.,TRBJ1-6,TRBV19,TGTGCCAGTAGTATACAGGGAGGGCAGAATTCACCCCTCCACTTT,CASSIQGGQNSPLHF
.,few,TRBJ1-1,TRBV7-9,TGTGCCAGCAGCGACCAGGGCTCGAACACTGAAGCTTTCTTT,CASSDQGSNTEAFF
TRBD1,.,TRBJ1-6,TRBV6-5,TGTGCCAGCAGTTACAGGCCCAACGGGCAGGGGGCCCTCCACTTT,CASSYRPNGQGALHF
.,.,TRBJ1-2,TRBV6-5,TGTGCCAGCAGTTACAGGCGGGGACTGGGCTATGGCTACACCTTC,CASSYRRGLGYGYTF
.,.,TRBJ2-7,TRBV27,TGTGCCAGCAGTTTGACAGTTCCCTACGAGCAGTACTTC,CASSLTVPYEQYF
TRBD1,.,TRBJ2-3,TRBV10-2,TGCGCCAGCAGCGACAGGGTAATAAGCGATACGCAGTATTTT,CASSDRVISDTQYF
TRBD2,.,TRBJ2-3,TRBV10-2,TGCGCCAGCAGTGTTTATACTAGCGTAAGCACAGATACGCAGTATTTT,CASSVYTSVSTDTQYF
TRBD2,.,TRBJ2-7,TRBV4-2,TGTGCCAGCAGCTCCCGACTAGCGGGAGACGGCGAGCAGTACTTC,CASSSRLAGDGEQYF
.,.,TRBJ1-4,TRBV7-9,TGTGCCAGCAGCTTCGAACTCCGAAATGAAAAACTGTTTTTT,CASSFELRNEKLFF
TRBD1,.,TRBJ1-1,TRBV6-5,TGTGCCAGCAGTCCCTATGGACAGGGAGAAGCTTTCTTT,CASSPYGQGEAFF
.,.,TRBJ1-2,TRBV2,TGTGCCAGCAGTGAACGGGTACTCCTCTATGGCTACACCTTC,CASSERVLLYGYTF
.,few,TRBJ1-1,TRBV6-5,TGTGCCCACAGGGCCAGGAGGAACACTGAAGCTTTCTTT,CAHRARRNTEAFF
TRBD1,.,TRBJ1-1,TRBV19,TGTGCCAGTTTACCTTACGGGGACAGGGGGAACACTGAAGCTTTCTTT,CASLPYGDRGNTEAFF
.,.,TRBJ2-1,TRBV4-1,TGCGCCAGCAGCCGGCTCTTTATGGCTAGCGTCTCCTACAATGAGCAGTTCTTC,CASSRLFMASVSYNEQFF
TRBD2,.,TRBJ2-3,TRBV27,TGTGCCAGCAGTTTAAAGACTAGCGGCCTCCGTATGGATACGCAGTATTTT,CASSLKTSGLRMDTQYF
TRBD1,.,TRBJ1-1,TRBV6-6,TGTGCCAGCAGTTACCCCGGACAGGGGGTGGGTGAAGCTTTCTTT,CASSYPGQGVGEAFF
.,.,TRBJ1-1,TRBV5-1,TGCGCCAGCAGCTCCTACCCGGGGAACACTGAAGCTTTCTTT,CASSSYPGNTEAFF
.,once,TRBJ2-3,TRBV21-1,TGTGCCAGCAGCAAACGTAGAACTTCCCTCGCGGGGGGGACAGATACGCAGTATTTT,CASSKRRTSLAGGTDTQYF
.,.,TRBJ2-3,TRBV27,TGTGCCAGCAGGGGCCCCAGCCTACCAGATACGCAGTATTTT,CASRGPSLPDTQYF
.,.,TRBJ2-1,TRBV2,TGTGCCAGCGGGGCCAGCGGGTGGTCTTACAATGAGCAGTTCTTC,CASGASGWSYNEQFF
.,.,TRBJ1-4,TRBV15,TGTGCCACCAGCAGAGATTGGGGGGGGGATGAAAAACTGTTTTTT,CATSRDWGGDEKLFF
.,.,TRBJ2-7,TRBV7-9,TGTGCCAGCAGCTTAACGAGGGGAGAACAGGGCTACGAGCAGTACTTC,CASSLTRGEQGYEQYF
.,.,TRBJ2-1,TRBV3-1/TRBV3-2,TGTGCCAGCAGCTCCACTCCCTTCCGGACACGCAGAGATGGCGGGGAGTTCTTC,CASSSTPFRTRRDGGEFF
.,.,TRBJ2-3,TRBV6-5,TGTGCCAGCAGGACTCGACAGGAAATGCAGTATTTT,CASRTRQEMQYF
TRBD2,many,TRBJ2-7,TRBV7-9,TGTGCCAGCAGCTCCCACCATCCGACTAGCGGGAGCTCCTACGAGCAGTACTTC,CASSSHHPTSGSSYEQYF
.,few,TRBJ1-1,TRBV24-1,TGTGCCACCAGTGGGGGGGGTGAAGCTTTCTTT,CATSGGGEAFF
.,.,TRBJ2-1,TRBV29-1,TGCAGCGTTGAAGGCCTAGCTCTACCCGATGAGCAGTTCTTC,CSVEGLALPDEQFF
TRBD1,.,TRBJ1-2,TRBV2,TGTGCCAGCAGGCCGGGACAGCAGGGCTACACCTTC,CASRPGQQGYTF
.,.,TRBJ1-2,TRBV14,TGTGCCAGCAGCCAAGTTGGCACAGATGGCTACACCTTC,CASSQVGTDGYTF
.,many,TRBJ1-5,TRBV11-2,TGTGCCAGCAGCTCAGACGTAAATCAGCCCCAGCATTTT,CASSSDVNQPQHF
.,.,TRBJ1-1,TRBV27,TGTGCCAGCGGGCTGGGAGTCAACACTGAAGCTTTCTTT,CASGLGVNTEAFF
.,.,TRBJ2-1,TRBV21-1,TGTGCCAGCAGCATAGGAGGTGAGCAGTTCTTC,CASSIGGEQFF
.,.,TRBJ2-3,TRBV5-6,TGTGCCAGCAGCTCCGCCGCGGGTACGCAGTATTTT,CASSSAAGTQYF
.,.,TRBJ1-2,TRBV29-1,TGCAGCGTTGAGCGCGGCCGAAACTATGGCTACACCTTC,CSVERGRNYGYTF
.,.,TRBJ1-5,TRBV15,TGTGCCACCAGCAGAGATGGTAATAGCCAGCCCCAGCATTTT,CATSRDGNSQPQHF
TRBD2,.,TRBJ2-2,TRBV3-1/TRBV3-2,TGTGCCAGCAGCCAAGATCTAGGCGGGAGGGCAGGCACCGGGGAGCTGTTTTTT,CASSQDLGGRAGTGELFF
.,.,TRBJ1-1,TRBV5-1,TGCGCCAGCAGCTCGGGACTGGAAGCTTTCTTT,CASSSGLEAFF
.,.,TRBJ1-1,TRBV5-1,TGCGCCAGCCGGGAGGGGATGAACACTGAAGCTTTCTTT,CASREGMNTEAFF
.,.,TRBJ1-4,TRBV9,TGTGCCAGCAGCACGGGACACCGGAGGGAAAAACTGTTTTTT,CASSTGHRREKLFF
.,.,TRBJ1-2,TRBV27,TGTGCCAGCAGGGCGGGCTATGGCTACACCTTC,CASRAGYGYTF
.,.,TRBJ2-5,TRBV16,TGTGCCAGCAGCCAAGGTCCGGTAGAGACCCAGTACTTC,CASSQGPVETQYF
.,.,TRBJ2-7,TRBV27,TGTGCCAGCAGCCTTTTCCCTCCTTTAACGGGTGTCGAGCAGTACTTC,CASSLFPPLTGVEQYF
TRBD1,.,TRBJ1-4,TRBV27,TGTGCCAGCAGTTTATCCCGGACAGGAAACGAAAAACTGTTTTTT,CASSLSRTGNEKLFF
.,.,TRBJ2-1,TRBV7-6,TGTGCCAGCAGCTTAAGCGGATACAATGAGCAGTTCTTC,CASSLSGYNEQFF
.,once,TRBJ2-7,TRBV14,TGTGCCAGCAGGGCAGGGTCTTGGGACTACGAGCAGTACTTC,CASRAGSWDYEQYF
TRBD2,.,TRBJ2-3,TRBV6-2/TRBV6-3,TGTGCCAGCAGTTCCCCCAGCGGGGATAGCACAGATACGCAGTATTTT,CASSSPSGDSTDTQYF
.,.,TRBJ2-7,TRBV3-1/TRBV3-2,TGTGCCAGCAGCCTCGGGCCGGCCTGGGAGGACGAGCAGTACTTC,CASSLGPAWEDEQYF
TRBD1,.,TRBJ2-2,TRBV6-2/TRBV6-3,TGTGCCAGCACCCCCGGGACAGGGGACCTCCTCCATGACACCGGGGAGCTGTTTTTT,CASTPGTGDLLHDTGELFF
.,.,TRBJ1-1,TRBV28,TGTGCCAGCACACCTCTAGGTAGGGAAGCTTTCTTT,CASTPLGREAFF
.,.,TRBJ1-2,TRBV28,TGTGCCAGCACTTTCGGGGGGCCTTGGGGCTACACCTTC,CASTFGGPWGYTF
TRBD2,.,TRBJ2-1,TRBV19,TGTGCCAGTACTATGTTCCCGGGGGGTTACAATGAGCAGTTCTTC,CASTMFPGGYNEQFF
TRBD2,once,TRBJ2-1,TRBV7-2,TGTGCCAGCAGCTTAGTAGGGACTAGCGGGACAAACAATGAGCAGTTCTTC,CASSLVGTSGTNNEQFF